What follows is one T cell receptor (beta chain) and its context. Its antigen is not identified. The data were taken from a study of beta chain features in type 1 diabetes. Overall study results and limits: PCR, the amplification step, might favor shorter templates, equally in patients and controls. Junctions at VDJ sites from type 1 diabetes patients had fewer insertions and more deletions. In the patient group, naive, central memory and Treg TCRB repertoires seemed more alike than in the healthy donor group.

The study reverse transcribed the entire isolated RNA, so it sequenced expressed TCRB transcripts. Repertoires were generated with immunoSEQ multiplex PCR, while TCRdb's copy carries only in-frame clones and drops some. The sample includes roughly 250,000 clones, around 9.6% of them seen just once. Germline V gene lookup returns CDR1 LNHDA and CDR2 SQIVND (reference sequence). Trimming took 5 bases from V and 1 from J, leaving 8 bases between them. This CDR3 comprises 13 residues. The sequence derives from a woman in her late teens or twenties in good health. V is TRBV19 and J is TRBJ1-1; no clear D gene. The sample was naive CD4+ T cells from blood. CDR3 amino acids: CASSLKRNTEAFF. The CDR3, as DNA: TGTGCCAGTAGTTTAAAGCGGAACACTGAAGCTTTCTTT. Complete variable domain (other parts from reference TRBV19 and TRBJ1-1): DGGITQSPKYLFRKEGQNVTLSCEQNLNHDAMYWYRQDPGQGLRLIYYSQIVNDFQKGDIAEGYSVSREKKESFPLTVTSAQKNPTAFYLCASSLKRNTEAFFGQGTRLTVV.